The 27 T cell receptor beta chains given below trace back to one sample, sequenced in a study of cytomegalovirus exposure and HLA in healthy donors. This PCR relied on a set of 60 Vbeta primers and 13 Jbeta primers. Generated by immunoSEQ multiplex PCR, the TCRdb table keeps only in-frame clones and is missing some. Counted here are roughly 250,000 clones, roughly four fifths occurring once; the ten biggest clones make up 1.5% to 2.5%. The source material was PBMCs. These receptors were collected from a woman between 35 and 50 years old in good health and CMV-seropositive.

The chain couples TRBV18 to TRBJ2-1; TRBD2 is a possible D gene (6 bases). Germline V gene data show CDR1 as KGHSH and CDR2 as LQKENI. V was shortened by 5 bases and J by 0 bases, with 14 bases between the two germline ends. This CDR3 has 16 amino acids. In nucleotides, the CDR3 is TGTGCCAGCTCATCCTCTAGCGTCAGCTCCTACAATGAGCAGTTCTTC. Its protein product is CASSSSSVSSYNEQFF.

The chain links TRBV19 to TRBJ2-7; tentatively, D is TRBD2 (6 bases). This CDR3 is 16 amino acids long. Germline CDR1 reads LNHDA; CDR2 reads SQIVND (reference sequence). V was trimmed by 3 bases and J by 5 bases, leaving 20 bases between them. As DNA, the CDR3 is TGTGCCAGTAGTATCAGTGGCGCGGGATCGCGAGACGAGCAGTACTTC. Amino acids: CASSISGAGSRDEQYF.

The V gene is TRBV11-3, the J gene TRBJ2-1; 8 bases are a match to TRBD2. Trimming cost V 8 bases and J 0 bases; bases outside gene matches: 6. The CDR3 is made up of 15 amino acids. From germline, CDR1 is SGHNT and CDR2 YENEEA. This chain's CDR3 is CASRRGGHSYNEQFF. CDR3 coding DNA: TGTGCCAGCCGTCGGGGGGGCCACTCCTACAATGAGCAGTTCTTC.

The genes are TRBV29-1 and TRBJ2-7; TRBD2 matches at 14 bases. Per the germline V gene, CDR1 is SQVTM and CDR2 is ANQGSEA. The ends lost 4 bases at V and 2 bases at J; junction bases unmatched: 10. CDR3 length: 17 residues. Written as DNA, the CDR3 is TGCAGCGTTGCGGGTGGGACTAGCGGGAGAGGTCCCTACGAGCAGTACTTC. Amino acids: CSVAGGTSGRGPYEQYF.

This clone occurred once. The rearrangement links TRBV27 to TRBJ1-2; maybe TRBD1 (5 bases). This CDR3 is built from 14 residues. Germline values: CDR1 MNHEY, CDR2 SMNVEV (reference sequence). V was pared by 5 bases and J by 7 bases, with 17 bases between. The CDR3 reads CASSLTGGTSGYTF. CDR3 nucleotide sequence: TGTGCCAGCAGTCTAACGGGGGGGACGAGTGGCTACACCTTC.

The rearrangement links TRBV4-2 to TRBJ1-2; D gene ambiguous. The CDR3 totals 13 residues. The ends were cut back, 0 bases at V and 7 bases at J, with 9 bases in the middle. Looked up from germline, CDR1 is LGHNA and CDR2 is YNFKEQ. The CDR3 bases are TGTGCCAGCAGCCAAGATGGCGGCCCTGGCTACACCTTC. Amino acid sequence: CASSQDGGPGYTF.

The chain links TRBV5-1 to TRBJ2-5; D not resolved. The CDR3 runs 13 residues. Germline V gene sequence: CDR1 SGHRS, CDR2 YFSETQ. Trimming took 1 base from V and 5 from J, leaving 9 bases between them. The CDR3 here is CASSLPGQETQYF. For the CDR3, the DNA is TGCGCCAGCAGCTTGCCAGGTCAGGAGACCCAGTACTTC.

V usage is TRBV10-3 and J usage is TRBJ2-7; 7 bases agree with TRBD1. J was trimmed by 4 bases and V by 3 bases; bases with no gene match: 6. CDR1 is ENHRY, CDR2 SYGVKD, per germline. The CDR3 is 14 residues long. The CDR3 is CAISDEGRGYEQYF. For the CDR3, the DNA is TGTGCCATCAGTGATGAGGGCAGGGGGTACGAGCAGTACTTC.

This chain uses TRBV27 with TRBJ2-7, with D uncertain. The CDR3 spans 14 residues. V was clipped by 2 bases and J by 2 bases, with 10 bases between them. Looked up from germline, CDR1 is MNHEY and CDR2 is SMNVEV (reference sequence). CDR3 amino acids: CASSLGNGAYEQYF. In nucleotides, the CDR3 is TGTGCCAGCAGTTTAGGAAACGGAGCCTACGAGCAGTACTTC.

The J gene is TRBJ1-1, the V gene TRBV2, with 7 bases fitting TRBD1. CDR3 length: 16 residues. Germline values: CDR1 SNHLY, CDR2 FYNNEI. The junction had 11 bases not matched to a gene; V was cut back by 7 bases and J by 0 bases. The CDR3 DNA reads as TGTGCCAGCATGAAGAGGGGGCCCAATATGAACACTGAAGCTTTCTTT. Protein: CASMKRGPNMNTEAFF.

Comments on this clone: Other DNA variants within this sample encode the same CDR3. The genes are TRBV6-5 and TRBJ1-1; 7 nucleotides match TRBD1. The CDR3 has 14 residues. CDR1 and CDR2 from the germline V gene are MNHEY and SVGAGI. The trim removed 3 bases at V and 4 bases at J, leaving 5 bases unmatched. The CDR3 protein is CASSYAGGGTEAFF. CDR3 nucleotide sequence: TGTGCCAGCAGTTATGCAGGGGGTGGCACTGAAGCTTTCTTT.

The chain employs TRBV7-2 and TRBJ1-2; D unresolved. The CDR3 totals 15 residues. Germline V gene data show CDR1 as SGHTA and CDR2 as FQGNSA. The V end was cut by 1 base, the J end by 5 bases, with 14 bases between. As DNA, the CDR3 is TGTGCCAGCAGCTTAGATTCGTCCGAGATTTATGGCTACACCTTC. Translation: CASSLDSSEIYGYTF.

The chain is built from TRBV5-1 and TRBJ2-7; TRBD2 might be the D (5 bases). The CDR3 sequence is 15 residues long. Trimming cost V 0 bases and J 7 bases, with 17 bases left between them. Germline V gives CDR1 SGHRS, CDR2 YFSETQ. The DNA for the CDR3 is TGCGCCAGCAGCTTGGAAGGCGTAACCGGCGGGGAGCAGTACTTC. This sequence encodes CASSLEGVTGGEQYF.

The V call is TRBV2, the J call TRBJ2-1, with 7 bases fitting TRBD2. V lost 4 bases and J lost 4; bases outside the gene matches: 7. The germline CDR1 and CDR2 sequences are SNHLY and FYNNEI. The length of the CDR3 is 15 residues. This CDR3 is CASSGGGDGYNEQFF. The CDR3 DNA is TGTGCCAGCAGTGGGGGGGGTGACGGGTACAATGAGCAGTTCTTC.

The genes are TRBV7-8 and TRBJ1-2, with TRBD1 as a possible D gene (6 bases). V was trimmed by 4 bases and J by 1 base, leaving 10 bases between them. Germline values: CDR1 SGHVS, CDR2 FQNEAQ. The CDR3 runs to 14 residues. DNA of the CDR3: TGTGCCAGCAGCTGGACAGCTGTTAACTATGGCTACACCTTC. Translating it yields CASSWTAVNYGYTF.

This rearrangement joins TRBV9 to TRBJ1-2; 12 positions agree with TRBD1. This CDR3 region has 15 residues. Unmatched junction bases numbered 4, after V lost 0 bases and J lost 7 bases. Germline loops: CDR1 SGDLS, CDR2 YYNGEE. CDR3 sequence reads: CASSVEGQGAGGYTF. In DNA form, the CDR3 reads TGTGCCAGCAGCGTAGAGGGACAGGGGGCCGGTGGCTACACCTTC.

This clone was counted once. CDR3 sequence: CAWRRGTDTQYF. Written as DNA, the CDR3 is TGTGCCTGGAGGAGGGGGACAGATACGCAGTATTTT. The genes are TRBV30 and TRBJ2-3, with D perhaps TRBD1 (6 bases). Germline V CDR1 and CDR2: GTSNPN, SVGIG (reference sequence). Deletions cut 3 bases from V and 3 bases from J, with 7 bases between. This CDR3 is built from 12 residues. Together with reference TRBV30 and TRBJ2-3, the CDR3 gives the full variable domain: SQTIHQWPATLVQPVGSPLSLECTVEGTSNPNLYWYRQAAGRGLQLLFYSVGIGQISSEVPQNLSASRPQDRQFILSSKKLLLSDSGFYLCAWRRGTDTQYFGPGTRLTVL.

This chain joins TRBV19 and TRBJ1-2; 9 nucleotides agree with TRBD1. Looked up from germline, CDR1 is LNHDA and CDR2 is SQIVND (reference sequence). J was trimmed by 1 base and V by 6 bases; bases with no gene match: 3. This CDR3 comprises 14 residues. As DNA, the CDR3 is TGTGCCAGTAGAAGGACAGGGGTTAACTATGGCTACACCTTC. Translating gives CASRRTGVNYGYTF. Together with reference TRBV19 and TRBJ1-2, the CDR3 gives the full variable domain: DGGITQSPKYLFRKEGQNVTLSCEQNLNHDAMYWYRQDPGQGLRLIYYSQIVNDFQKGDIAEGYSVSREKKESFPLTVTSAQKNPTAFYLCASRRTGVNYGYTFGSGTRLTVV.

This chain connects TRBV25-1 to TRBJ1-2; 8 positions agree with TRBD1. Germline loops: CDR1 MGHDK, CDR2 SYGVNS. Unmatched junction bases numbered 10, after V lost 3 bases and J lost 4 bases. The CDR3 contains 16 residues. This CDR3 reads CASSDGTGGLFYGYTF. The CDR3 coding sequence is TGTGCCAGCAGTGACGGGACAGGCGGCCTCTTCTATGGCTACACCTTC.

This chain joins TRBV6-6 and TRBJ2-7; 12 bases line up with TRBD1. This CDR3 region has 14 residues. The ends lost 2 bases at V and 5 bases at J; junction bases unmatched: 1. The germline V gene encodes CDR1 MNHNY and CDR2 SVGAGI (reference sequence). CDR3 bases: TGTGCCAGCAGTTACGGGGACAGGGGGCACGAGCAGTACTTC. This translates into CASSYGDRGHEQYF.

This sequence joins TRBV30 and TRBJ2-2; D might be TRBD1 (6 bases). The CDR3 spans 14 residues. CDR1 and CDR2 from the germline V gene are GTSNPN and SVGIG (reference sequence). Trimming shortened V by 4 bases and J by 3 bases, and 12 bases separated the two germline ends. This CDR3 reads CAWNQQGDTGELFF. The CDR3 nucleotides are TGTGCCTGGAACCAACAGGGCGACACCGGGGAGCTGTTTTTT.

The CDR3 DNA follows: TGTGCCAGCAGTCGGACGGACTCCCCCACCTACGAGCAGTACTTC. Its protein product is CASSRTDSPTYEQYF. J is TRBJ2-7 and V is TRBV27; D might be TRBD2 (5 bases). CDR1 MNHEY and CDR2 SMNVEV come from the germline V gene (reference sequence). The CDR3 sequence is 15 residues long. V lost 5 bases and J lost 2, with 16 bases in between.

The chain carries TRBV7-6 and TRBJ2-7, with 9 bases that match TRBD1. V was clipped by 3 bases and J by 6 bases; unmatched bases: 3. CDR3 size: 13 residues. In germline, CDR1 is SGHVS, CDR2 FNYEAQ. CDR3 sequence reads: CASSLDRGREQYF. CDR3 nucleotides: TGTGCCAGCAGCTTGGACAGGGGACGCGAGCAGTACTTC.

A few counts support this clone. This chain uses TRBV7-3 with TRBJ2-7, with 8 bases fitting TRBD2. This CDR3 spans 14 amino acids. J lost 7 bases, V lost 1 base, and 6 bases had no gene match. Germline V gene data show CDR1 as SGHTA and CDR2 as FQGTGA. The DNA for the CDR3 is TGTGCCAGCAGCTTAAAAGCGGGAGACCGGGAGCAGTACTTC. This translates into CASSLKAGDREQYF.

The chain couples TRBV7-9 to TRBJ1-2; the D gene is possibly TRBD1 (6 bases). V gave up 1 base and J gave up 2 bases, with 11 bases separating them. CDR3 length: 15 residues. Germline loops: CDR1 SEHNR, CDR2 FQNEAQ (reference sequence). CDR3 in DNA: TGTGCCAGCAGCTTAGGGCAGGGGCGGAACTATGGCTACACCTTC. Translated: CASSLGQGRNYGYTF.

The chain combines TRBV28 with TRBJ1-6; D unclear. Trimming took 10 bases from V and 10 from J, leaving 5 bases between them. Looked up from germline, CDR1 is MDHEN and CDR2 is SYDVKM. The CDR3 covers 9 residues. The CDR3 sequence: CATGSPLHF. DNA of the CDR3: TGTGCCACGGGGTCACCCCTCCACTTT. Complete variable domain (other parts from reference TRBV28 and TRBJ1-6): DVKVTQSSRYLVKRTGEKVFLECVQDMDHENMFWYRQDPGLGLRLIYFSYDVKMKEKGDIPEGYSVSREKKERFSLILESASTNQTSMYLCATGSPLHFGNGTRLTVT.

The chain is built from TRBV27 and TRBJ2-7; TRBD2 might be the D (5 bases). Trimming left V 6 bases short and J 6 bases short, with 15 bases between. The CDR3 has 13 residues. Per the germline V gene, CDR1 is MNHEY and CDR2 is SMNVEV (reference sequence). CDR3 loop: CASSNTRKGEQYF. The CDR3 DNA reads TGTGCCAGCAGCAACACTAGAAAGGGCGAGCAGTACTTC.